This T cell receptor (beta chain) was sequenced during a study of blood T cell repertoires in COVID-19. Enrollment of patients from Seattle took place during active infection, with longitudinal follow-up. This clone was observed a single time. Per the study methods: The authors estimated nucleated cell counts from reference gene primer amplification. The protocol was immunoSEQ multiplex PCR, while the TCRdb copy is restricted to in-frame clones and leaves out a portion. V, J and clone size reflect that table, while D and trimming were determined from the DNA. This table has 150,000 to 200,000 clones, just over 90% appearing once. Germline CDR1 SGHTA, CDR2 FQGNSA. Losses at the gene ends were 1 base for V and 4 bases for J; bases not matched to a gene: 7. The CDR3 is 16 residues long.

The sequenced sample consisted of peripheral blood. The V gene is TRBV7-2, the J gene TRBJ1-2; 9 nucleotides line up with TRBD1. This receptor was identified in a woman in her sixties with COVID-19, enrolled during active disease. The CDR3 loop reads CASSLEGDRAGYGYTF. Written as DNA, the CDR3 is TGTGCCAGCAGCTTAGAGGGGGACAGGGCAGGCTATGGCTACACCTTC.